This T cell receptor (beta chain) was profiled in a study of regulatory T cells in long-lasting Graves disease. The CDR3 is made up of 16 amino acids. The V end lost 5 bases, the J end lost 4 bases, and 17 bases lay between the germline ends. Germline lookup yields CDR1 SGHTA and CDR2 FQGNSA. This clonotype was observed a single time. Its cognate antigen is unknown. This sample's time point: newly diagnosed GD, antithyroid drugs for less than 3 months. Construction of the TCR library relied on RNA isolated from PBMCs. Study findings and constraints: A limited number of samples was an acknowledged limitation.

TCR beta libraries were built with iRepertoire HTBI primers and Arm-PCR of CDR3 regions. TCRdb passed the multiplex PCR reads through MiXCR, listing each CDR3 protein once. The data show 450,000 to 650,000 distinct CDR3 sequences, about 15% seen once. This sample was shared with a second study, whose subject was T cells in Graves' hyperthyroidism and ophthalmopathy. That publication notes: The study defined stable Graves' hyperthyroidism as no ophthalmopathy progression within 18 months. Most thyroid-expanded clonotypes above 0.001 were also found in blood. Stable hyperthyroidism was separated from ophthalmopathy by a model based on 13 V-J features.

The source material was peripheral blood mononuclear cells (PBMCs), sampled at new diagnosis, from a patient treated with antithyroid drugs. The chain combines TRBV7-2 with TRBJ2-2; no firm D call. The TCR originated in a woman aged 40 to 65 with Graves disease. CDR3 region: CASSPVVGTLTGELFF. The CDR3 region has the DNA TGTGCCAGCAGCCCAGTTGTCGGAACCCTCACCGGGGAGCTGTTTTTT.